This is a list of T cell receptor beta chains from one sample in a study of shared clonotypes between healthy human individuals. Clones were read by immunoSEQ multiplex PCR, and TCRdb kept only the in-frame ones, dropping some. The sample contains around 1.5 million clones, about 98% of which appear only once. The sequenced sample was naive CD4+ T cells sorted from blood. Receptors were obtained from a man aged 25-40 years in good health. CDR3s include the opening cysteine and the closing phenylalanine or tryptophan. The D gene is left open where the match is weak. Clone size appears in some rows only: once, few, many, or a class for an expanded clone.

j_gene	v_gene	d_gene	abundance	CDR3aa	CDR3nt
TRBJ2-3	TRBV4-1	NA	NA	CASSLGTLSTDTQYF	TGCGCCAGCAGCCTCGGGACTCTAAGCACAGATACGCAGTATTTT
TRBJ1-1	TRBV10-2	NA	once	CASSESIGELNTEAFF	TGCGCCAGCAGTGAGTCGATCGGGGAATTGAACACTGAAGCTTTCTTT
TRBJ1-2	TRBV14	NA	NA	CASSQYSLHSYGYTF	TGTGCCAGCAGCCAATACAGCCTCCACTCTTATGGCTACACCTTC
TRBJ2-1	TRBV11-2	NA	NA	CASSLDTNEQFF	TGTGCCAGCAGCTTAGATACGAATGAGCAGTTCTTC
TRBJ2-2	TRBV7-6	TRBD2	NA	CASSLEASGRGGELFF	TGTGCCAGCAGCTTAGAGGCTAGCGGGAGGGGCGGGGAGCTGTTTTTT
TRBJ1-1	TRBV9	NA	NA	CASSVAGQMNTEAFF	TGTGCCAGCAGCGTAGCGGGGCAGATGAACACTGAAGCTTTCTTT
TRBJ1-2	TRBV29-1	NA	NA	CSARVGKGREINYGYTF	TGCAGCGCCCGAGTTGGGAAGGGCCGGGAAATTAACTATGGCTACACCTTC
TRBJ1-5	TRBV5-1	NA	NA	CASSPGVNQPQHF	TGCGCCAGCAGCCCCGGGGTCAATCAGCCCCAGCATTTT
TRBJ1-1	TRBV11-2	NA	once	CASSLTGNTEAFF	TGTGCCAGCAGCTTAACCGGGAACACTGAAGCTTTCTTT
TRBJ1-3	TRBV19	NA	NA	CASSIGGRGSGNTIYF	TGTGCCAGTAGTATCGGCGGCAGGGGCTCTGGAAACACCATATATTTT
TRBJ2-7	TRBV14	TRBD2	once	CASSQGGLAGTYEQYF	TGTGCCAGCAGCCAAGGTGGACTAGCGGGGACCTACGAGCAGTACTTC
TRBJ2-1	TRBV11-2	NA	NA	CASSLMEKVYNEQFF	TGTGCCAGCAGCTTAATGGAAAAGGTCTACAATGAGCAGTTCTTC
TRBJ2-7	TRBV29-1	NA	NA	CSVVRGTYEQYF	TGCAGCGTTGTCAGGGGTACCTACGAGCAGTACTTC
TRBJ2-3	TRBV7-6	TRBD2	NA	CASSLTSASTDTQYF	TGTGCCAGCAGCTTGACTAGCGCCAGCACAGATACGCAGTATTTT
TRBJ1-3	TRBV7-9	NA	few	CASRGREAGNTIYF	TGTGCCAGCAGGGGACGGGAGGCTGGAAACACCATATATTTT
TRBJ1-5	TRBV15	NA	NA	CATSRGQENQPQHF	TGTGCCACCAGCAGAGGACAGGAGAATCAGCCCCAGCATTTT
TRBJ1-5	TRBV29-1	NA	NA	CRTYGQTIQPQHF	TGCAGGACCTATGGACAGACAATTCAGCCCCAGCATTTT
TRBJ2-3	TRBV4-2	NA	NA	CASSPGTPPRTDTQYF	TGTGCCAGCAGCCCTGGGACGCCCCCTCGCACAGATACGCAGTATTTT
TRBJ2-7	TRBV7-9	NA	NA	CASSLEGISSYEQYF	TGTGCCAGCAGCTTAGAAGGGATTAGCTCCTACGAGCAGTACTTC
TRBJ2-7	TRBV6-5	NA	once	CASSGQFPTEQYF	TGTGCCAGCAGTGGACAGTTCCCCACCGAGCAGTACTTC
TRBJ2-3	TRBV2	NA	once	CASRAPGAGTDTQYF	TGTGCCAGCAGGGCTCCGGGAGCTGGCACAGATACGCAGTATTTT
TRBJ2-1	TRBV6-6	NA	NA	CASSYRTPINNEQFF	TGTGCCAGCAGTTACCGGACACCCATCAACAATGAGCAGTTCTTC
TRBJ2-7	TRBV28	TRBD2	NA	CASSFRLAGGTSSYEQYF	TGTGCCAGCAGTTTCCGACTAGCGGGAGGTACGAGCTCCTACGAGCAGTACTTC
TRBJ2-3	TRBV7-8	TRBD2	NA	CASSSIIAGVPTDTQYF	TGTGCCAGCAGCTCAATAATAGCGGGAGTACCCACAGATACGCAGTATTTT
TRBJ2-7	TRBV14	TRBD1	NA	CASSQRQGQYEQYF	TGTGCCAGCAGCCAAAGACAGGGGCAATACGAGCAGTACTTC
TRBJ2-7	TRBV15	NA	NA	CATSRVTGTRTYEQYF	TGTGCCACCAGCAGAGTAACCGGGACTCGCACCTACGAGCAGTACTTC
TRBJ2-7	TRBV7-2	NA	NA	CASSFTRYEQYF	TGTGCCAGCAGCTTCACTAGATACGAGCAGTACTTC
TRBJ1-1	TRBV15	NA	NA	CATSRRGPTEAFF	TGTGCCACCAGCAGACGGGGCCCCACTGAAGCTTTCTTT
TRBJ2-4	TRBV11-2	NA	once	CASSLDGRENIQYF	TGTGCCAGCAGCTTAGACGGACGTGAAAACATTCAGTACTTC
TRBJ1-4	TRBV4-2	TRBD1	NA	CASSGGTGDNEKLFF	TGTGCCAGCAGCGGAGGGACAGGGGATAATGAAAAACTGTTTTTT
TRBJ1-1	TRBV10-2	NA	NA	CASRLRTNTEAFF	TGCGCCAGCCGATTAAGAACTAACACTGAAGCTTTCTTT
TRBJ1-5	TRBV5-6	NA	NA	CASSSYQGRGNQPQHF	TGTGCCAGCAGCTCTTACCAGGGAAGGGGCAATCAGCCCCAGCATTTT
TRBJ2-5	TRBV18	NA	NA	CASSPLSTGPSETQYF	TGTGCCAGCTCACCTCTTTCTACAGGGCCCTCCGAGACCCAGTACTTC
TRBJ2-3	TRBV6-5	NA	NA	CASSYHGDTQYF	TGTGCCAGCAGTTACCATGGTGATACGCAGTATTTT
TRBJ2-5	TRBV6-5	TRBD1	NA	CASSSMDRGPQETQYF	TGTGCCAGCAGTTCCATGGACAGGGGGCCCCAAGAGACCCAGTACTTC
TRBJ2-2	TRBV27	NA	once	CASSPRLNTGELFF	TGTGCCAGCAGTCCAAGGTTGAACACCGGGGAGCTGTTTTTT
TRBJ2-7	TRBV27	NA	NA	CASSLSRGYEQYF	TGTGCCAGCAGTTTATCACGGGGATACGAGCAGTACTTC
TRBJ2-3	TRBV5-5	NA	NA	CASSSQGDTQYF	TGTGCCAGCAGCTCACAGGGAGATACGCAGTATTTT
TRBJ1-2	TRBV18	NA	NA	CASSPAGTGYGYTF	TGTGCCAGCTCACCGGCGGGGACTGGGTATGGCTACACCTTC
TRBJ2-7	TRBV18	TRBD2	NA	CASSPIHTGTSGEQYF	TGTGCCAGCTCACCTATCCACACCGGGACTAGCGGCGAGCAGTACTTC
TRBJ1-5	TRBV10-1	NA	NA	CASSYTGNQPQHF	TGCGCCAGCAGTTATACAGGGAATCAGCCCCAGCATTTT
TRBJ1-2	TRBV4-1	NA	NA	CASSQMGDGGYTF	TGCGCCAGCAGCCAGATGGGGGATGGGGGCTACACCTTC
TRBJ2-5	TRBV27	NA	once	CASSLIGRTWETQYF	TGTGCCAGCAGTTTAATAGGAAGAACTTGGGAGACCCAGTACTTC
TRBJ1-3	TRBV9	NA	once	CASSVSPGNSGNTIYF	TGTGCCAGCAGCGTAAGCCCAGGGAACTCTGGAAACACCATATATTTT
TRBJ1-2	TRBV27	TRBD1	NA	CASRETGGPYGYTF	TGTGCCAGCAGAGAGACAGGGGGCCCGTATGGCTACACCTTC
TRBJ2-1	TRBV19	NA	NA	CASSIGGRATEQFF	TGTGCCAGTAGTATAGGCGGCCGAGCGACTGAGCAGTTCTTC
TRBJ2-7	TRBV7-9	NA	NA	CASSLRWGKDEQYF	TGTGCCAGCAGCTTACGTTGGGGAAAGGACGAGCAGTACTTC
TRBJ2-3	TRBV2	TRBD1	NA	CASSEGTGRDTQYF	TGTGCCAGCAGTGAAGGGACAGGACGAGATACGCAGTATTTT
TRBJ2-7	TRBV7-8	TRBD1	NA	CASSRTGASSYEQYF	TGTGCCAGCAGCCGGACAGGGGCTAGCTCCTACGAGCAGTACTTC
TRBJ1-1	TRBV5-1	NA	NA	CASSLQSGADEAFF	TGCGCCAGCAGCTTACAGAGTGGGGCAGACGAAGCTTTCTTT
TRBJ2-3	TRBV6-1	TRBD1	NA	CASSEAGTGTDTQYF	TGTGCCAGCAGTGAAGCCGGGACAGGGACAGATACGCAGTATTTT
TRBJ2-5	TRBV19	NA	NA	CASSITWRETQYF	TGTGCCAGTAGTATTACCTGGAGAGAGACCCAGTACTTC
TRBJ2-1	TRBV28	NA	NA	CASSFQEIEQFF	TGTGCCAGCAGTTTCCAAGAGATTGAGCAGTTCTTC